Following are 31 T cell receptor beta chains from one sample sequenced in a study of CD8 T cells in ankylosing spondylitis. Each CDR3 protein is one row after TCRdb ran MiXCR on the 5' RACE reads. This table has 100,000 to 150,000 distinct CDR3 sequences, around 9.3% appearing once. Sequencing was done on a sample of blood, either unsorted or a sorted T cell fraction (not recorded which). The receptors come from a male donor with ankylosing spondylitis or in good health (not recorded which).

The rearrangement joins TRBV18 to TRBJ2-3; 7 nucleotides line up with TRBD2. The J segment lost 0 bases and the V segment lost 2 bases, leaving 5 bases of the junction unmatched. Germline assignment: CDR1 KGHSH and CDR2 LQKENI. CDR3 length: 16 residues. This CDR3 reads CASSPDGTTSTDTQYF. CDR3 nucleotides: TGTGCCAGCTCACCAGATGGGACTACTAGCACAGATACGCAGTATTTT.

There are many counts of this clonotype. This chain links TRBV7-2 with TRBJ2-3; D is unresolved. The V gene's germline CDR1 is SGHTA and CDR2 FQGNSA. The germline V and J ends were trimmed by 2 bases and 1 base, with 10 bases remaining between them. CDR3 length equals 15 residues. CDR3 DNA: TGTGCCAGCAGCTTAACGATAATCGGCACAGATACGCAGTATTTT. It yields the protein CASSLTIIGTDTQYF.

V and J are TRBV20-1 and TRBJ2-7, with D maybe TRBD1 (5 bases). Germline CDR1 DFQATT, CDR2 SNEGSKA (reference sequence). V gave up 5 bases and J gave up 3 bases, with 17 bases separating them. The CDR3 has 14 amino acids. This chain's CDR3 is CSAETTEINYEQYF. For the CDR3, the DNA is TGCAGTGCTGAGACGACAGAAATTAACTACGAGCAGTACTTC.

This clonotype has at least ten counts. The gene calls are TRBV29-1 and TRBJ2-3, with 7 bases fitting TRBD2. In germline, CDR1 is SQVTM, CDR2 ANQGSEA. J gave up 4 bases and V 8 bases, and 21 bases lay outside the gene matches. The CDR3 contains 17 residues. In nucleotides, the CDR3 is TGCAGCTCCGGGGAGGGTTCCCGGAATCGAATCGCAGATACGCAGTATTTT. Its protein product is CSSGEGSRNRIADTQYF.

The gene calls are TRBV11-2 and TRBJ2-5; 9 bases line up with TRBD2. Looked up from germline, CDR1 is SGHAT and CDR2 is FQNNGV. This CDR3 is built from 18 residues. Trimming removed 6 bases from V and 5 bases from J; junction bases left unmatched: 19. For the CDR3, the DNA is TGTGCCAGCAGTTCACAACTCTCCGCGGGAGGGCCGTGGGAGACCCAGTACTTC. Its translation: CASSSQLSAGGPWETQYF. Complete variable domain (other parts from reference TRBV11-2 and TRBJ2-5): EAGVAQSPRYKIIEKRQSVAFWCNPISGHATLYWYQQILGQGPKLLIQFQNNGVVDDSQLPKDRFSAERLKGVDSTLKIQPAKLEDSAVYLCASSSQLSAGGPWETQYFGPGTRLLVL.

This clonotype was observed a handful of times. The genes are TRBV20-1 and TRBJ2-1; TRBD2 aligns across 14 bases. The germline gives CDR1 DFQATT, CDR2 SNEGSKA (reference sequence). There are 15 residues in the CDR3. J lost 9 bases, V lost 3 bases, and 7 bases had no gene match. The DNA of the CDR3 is TGCAGTGCTAGTCAGACTAGCGGGAGGGCCATTGAGCAGTTCTTC. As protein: CSASQTSGRAIEQFF.

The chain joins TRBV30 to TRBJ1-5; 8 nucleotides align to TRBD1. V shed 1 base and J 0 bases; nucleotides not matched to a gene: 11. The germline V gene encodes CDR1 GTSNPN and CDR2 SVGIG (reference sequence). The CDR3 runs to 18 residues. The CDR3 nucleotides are TGTGCCTGGAGTGCCTCTCGGACAGGGATATATAGCAATCAGCCCCAGCATTTT. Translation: CAWSASRTGIYSNQPQHF.

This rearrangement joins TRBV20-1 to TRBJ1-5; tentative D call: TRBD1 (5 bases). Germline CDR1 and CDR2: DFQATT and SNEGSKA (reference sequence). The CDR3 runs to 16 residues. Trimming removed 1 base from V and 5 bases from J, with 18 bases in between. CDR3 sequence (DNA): TGCAGTGCTAGAGTCCCAGGGATTCCCCCGGATCAGCCCCAGCATTTT. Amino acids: CSARVPGIPPDQPQHF.

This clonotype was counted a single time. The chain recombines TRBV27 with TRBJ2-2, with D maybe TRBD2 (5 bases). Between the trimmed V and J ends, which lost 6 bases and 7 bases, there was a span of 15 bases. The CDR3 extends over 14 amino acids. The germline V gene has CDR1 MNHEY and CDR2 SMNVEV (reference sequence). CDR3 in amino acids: CASRVGVWVGELFF. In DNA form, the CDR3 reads TGTGCCAGCAGGGTGGGAGTCTGGGTCGGGGAGCTGTTTTTT.

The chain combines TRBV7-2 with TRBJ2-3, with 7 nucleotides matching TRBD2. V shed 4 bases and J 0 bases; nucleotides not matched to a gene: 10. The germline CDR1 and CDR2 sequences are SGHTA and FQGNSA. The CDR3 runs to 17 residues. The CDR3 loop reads CASSSPGSGSSTDTQYF. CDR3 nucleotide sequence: TGTGCCAGCAGCTCACCGGGTAGCGGGTCGAGCACAGATACGCAGTATTTT.

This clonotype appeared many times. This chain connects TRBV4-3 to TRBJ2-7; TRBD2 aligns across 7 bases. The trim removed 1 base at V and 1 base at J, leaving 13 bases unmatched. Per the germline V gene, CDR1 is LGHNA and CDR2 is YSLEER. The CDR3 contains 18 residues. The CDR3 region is CASSQGLRTGGSSYEQYF. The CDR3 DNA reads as TGCGCCAGCAGCCAAGGATTAAGAACCGGCGGGAGTTCCTACGAGCAGTACTTC.

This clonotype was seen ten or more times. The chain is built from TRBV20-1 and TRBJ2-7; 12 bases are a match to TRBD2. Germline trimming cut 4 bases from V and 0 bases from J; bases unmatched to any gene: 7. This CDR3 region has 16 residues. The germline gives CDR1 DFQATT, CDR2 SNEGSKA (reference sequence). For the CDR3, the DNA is TGCAGTGCTATAGGACTAGCGGGGCCGATCTCCTACGAGCAGTACTTC. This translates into CSAIGLAGPISYEQYF.

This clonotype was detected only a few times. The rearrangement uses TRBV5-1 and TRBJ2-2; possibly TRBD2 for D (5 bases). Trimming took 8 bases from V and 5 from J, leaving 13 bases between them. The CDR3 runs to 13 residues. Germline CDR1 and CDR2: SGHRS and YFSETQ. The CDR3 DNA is TGCGCCAGTCAACAGAGGGAAACCGGGGAGCTGTTTTTT. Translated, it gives CASQQRETGELFF.

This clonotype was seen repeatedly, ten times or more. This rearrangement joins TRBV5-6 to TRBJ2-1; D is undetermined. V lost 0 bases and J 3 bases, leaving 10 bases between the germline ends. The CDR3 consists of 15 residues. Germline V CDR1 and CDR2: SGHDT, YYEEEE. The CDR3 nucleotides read TGTGCCAGCAGCTTGGTAAGGGATGGCTACAATGAGCAGTTCTTC. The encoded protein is CASSLVRDGYNEQFF.

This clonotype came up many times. CDR3 protein: CASSSGTNVLTDTQYF. CDR3 bases: TGTGCCAGCAGTAGCGGGACCAACGTTCTCACAGATACGCAGTATTTT. The J gene is TRBJ2-3, the V gene TRBV12-3 or TRBV12-4; 7 bases line up with TRBD2. This CDR3 region has 16 residues. After removal of 5 bases from V and 2 bases from J, the junction contained 10 bases not matched to a gene.

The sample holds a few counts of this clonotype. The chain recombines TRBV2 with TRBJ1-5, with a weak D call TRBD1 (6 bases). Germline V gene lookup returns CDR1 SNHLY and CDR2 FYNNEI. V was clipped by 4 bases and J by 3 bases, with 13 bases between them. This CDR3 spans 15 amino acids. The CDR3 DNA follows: TGTGCCAGCAGTGGTTGGACAGTCCCCAATCAGCCCCAGCATTTT. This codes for CASSGWTVPNQPQHF.

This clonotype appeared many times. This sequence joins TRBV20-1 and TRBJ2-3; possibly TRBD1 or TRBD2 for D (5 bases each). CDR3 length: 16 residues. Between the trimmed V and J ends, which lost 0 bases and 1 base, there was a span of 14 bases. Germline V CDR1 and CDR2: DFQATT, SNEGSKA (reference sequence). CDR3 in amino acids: CSAREPGVRGTDTQYF. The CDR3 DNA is TGCAGTGCTAGAGAGCCCGGGGTCAGGGGCACAGATACGCAGTATTTT.

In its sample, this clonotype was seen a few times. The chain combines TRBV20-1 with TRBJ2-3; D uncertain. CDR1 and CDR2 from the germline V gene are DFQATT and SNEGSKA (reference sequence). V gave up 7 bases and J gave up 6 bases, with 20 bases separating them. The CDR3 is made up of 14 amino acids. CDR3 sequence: CSGEGGGIGDTQYF. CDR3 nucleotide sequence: TGCAGTGGAGAAGGTGGCGGTATAGGGGATACGCAGTATTTT.

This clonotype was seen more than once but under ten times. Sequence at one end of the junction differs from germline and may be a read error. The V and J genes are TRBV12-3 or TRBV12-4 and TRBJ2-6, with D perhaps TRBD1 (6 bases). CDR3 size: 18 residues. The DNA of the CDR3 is TGTACCAGCAGTGCACCGGGACAAATAATCTCTGGGGCCAACGTCCTGACTTTC. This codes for CTSSAPGQIISGANVLTF.

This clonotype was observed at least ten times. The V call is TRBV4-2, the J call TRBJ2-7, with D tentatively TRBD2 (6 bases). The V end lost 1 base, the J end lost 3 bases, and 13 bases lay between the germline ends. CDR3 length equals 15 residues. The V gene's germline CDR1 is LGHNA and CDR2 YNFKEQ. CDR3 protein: CASSQGVFGGYEQYF. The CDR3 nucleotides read TGTGCCAGCAGCCAAGGGGTTTTCGGGGGCTACGAGCAGTACTTC.

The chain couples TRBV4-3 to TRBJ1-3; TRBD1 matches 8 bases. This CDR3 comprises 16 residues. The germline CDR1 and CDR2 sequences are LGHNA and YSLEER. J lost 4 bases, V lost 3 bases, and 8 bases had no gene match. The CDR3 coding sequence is TGCGCCAGCAGCCAGGACAGACAGGGGTACGGAAACACCATATATTTT. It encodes CASSQDRQGYGNTIYF.

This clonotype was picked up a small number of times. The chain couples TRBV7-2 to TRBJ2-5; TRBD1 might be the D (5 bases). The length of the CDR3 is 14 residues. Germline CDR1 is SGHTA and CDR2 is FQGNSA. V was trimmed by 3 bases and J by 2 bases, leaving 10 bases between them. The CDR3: CASSFRQLQETQYF. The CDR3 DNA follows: TGTGCCAGCAGCTTCCGACAGTTACAAGAGACCCAGTACTTC.

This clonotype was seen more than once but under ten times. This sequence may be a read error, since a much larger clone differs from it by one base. CDR3 sequence reads: CSARDENWEAHYF. CDR3 coding DNA: TGCAGTGCTAGAGATGAGAACTGGGAGGCCCATTACTTC. This sequence joins TRBV20-1 and TRBJ2-5, with D perhaps TRBD2 (6 bases). The CDR3 is made up of 13 amino acids. In germline, CDR1 is DFQATT, CDR2 SNEGSKA (reference sequence).

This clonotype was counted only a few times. The CDR3 spells CASSYQFYTGELFF. In nucleotides, the CDR3 is TGTGCCAGCAGCTATCAGTTCTACACCGGGGAGCTGTTTTTT. The genes are TRBV6-2 or TRBV6-3 and TRBJ2-2; D gene ambiguous. The CDR3 is 14 residues long. Trimming pared 6 bases from V and 3 bases from J, leaving 11 bases between. Germline V gives CDR1 MNHEY, CDR2 SVGEGT.

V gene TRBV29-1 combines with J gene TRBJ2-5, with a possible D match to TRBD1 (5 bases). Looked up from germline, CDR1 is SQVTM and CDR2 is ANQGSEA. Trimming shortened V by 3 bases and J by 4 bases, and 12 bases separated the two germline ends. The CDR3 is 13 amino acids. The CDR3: CSVEWQGRETQYF. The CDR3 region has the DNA TGCAGCGTTGAGTGGCAGGGTCGAGAGACCCAGTACTTC. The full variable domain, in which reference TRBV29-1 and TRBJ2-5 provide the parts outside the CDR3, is SAVISQKPSRDICQRGTSLTIQCQVDSQVTMMFWYRQQPGQSLTLIATANQGSEATYESGFVIDKFPISRPNLTFSTLTVSNMSPEDSSIYLCSVEWQGRETQYFGPGTRLLVL.

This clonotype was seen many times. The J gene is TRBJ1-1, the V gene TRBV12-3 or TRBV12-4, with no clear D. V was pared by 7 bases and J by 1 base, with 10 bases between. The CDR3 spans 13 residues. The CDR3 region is CASNLGGNTEAFF. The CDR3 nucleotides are TGTGCCAGCAACCTAGGAGGGAACACTGAAGCTTTCTTT.

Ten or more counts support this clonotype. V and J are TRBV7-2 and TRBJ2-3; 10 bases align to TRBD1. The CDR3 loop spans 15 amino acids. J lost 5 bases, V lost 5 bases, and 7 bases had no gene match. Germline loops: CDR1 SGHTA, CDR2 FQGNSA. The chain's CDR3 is CASSKGQGLGDTQYF. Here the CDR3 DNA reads TGTGCCAGCAGCAAGGGACAGGGGTTAGGAGATACGCAGTATTTT. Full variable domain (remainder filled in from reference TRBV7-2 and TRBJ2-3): GAGVSQSPSNKVTEKGKDVELRCDPISGHTALYWYRQSLGQGLEFLIYFQGNSAPDKSGLPSDRFSAERTGGSVSTLTIQRTQQEDSAVYLCASSKGQGLGDTQYFGPGTRLTVL.

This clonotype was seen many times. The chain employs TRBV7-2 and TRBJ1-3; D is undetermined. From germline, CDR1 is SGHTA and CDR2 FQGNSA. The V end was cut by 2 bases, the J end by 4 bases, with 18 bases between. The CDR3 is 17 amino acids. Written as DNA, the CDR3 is TGTGCCAGCAGCTTAATGCCACAAACCTCGGCCGGAAACACCATATATTTT. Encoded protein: CASSLMPQTSAGNTIYF.

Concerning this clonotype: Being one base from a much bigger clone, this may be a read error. CDR3 sequence: CSVEAWQVNEQYF. As DNA, the CDR3 is TGCAGCGTTGAAGCTTGGCAGGTCAACGAGCAGTACTTC. The chain combines TRBV29-1 with TRBJ2-7, with D hard to call. Trimming took 1 base from V and 5 from J, leaving 12 bases between them. CDR1 is SQVTM, CDR2 ANQGSEA, per germline. The CDR3 is made up of 13 amino acids.

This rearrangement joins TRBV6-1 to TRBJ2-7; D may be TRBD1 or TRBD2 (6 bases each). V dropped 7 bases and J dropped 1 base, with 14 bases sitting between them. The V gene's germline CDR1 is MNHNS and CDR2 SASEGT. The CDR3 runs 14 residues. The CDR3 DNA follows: TGTGCCAGCACGATGGGGGGCAGGTCCTACGAGCAGTACTTC. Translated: CASTMGGRSYEQYF.

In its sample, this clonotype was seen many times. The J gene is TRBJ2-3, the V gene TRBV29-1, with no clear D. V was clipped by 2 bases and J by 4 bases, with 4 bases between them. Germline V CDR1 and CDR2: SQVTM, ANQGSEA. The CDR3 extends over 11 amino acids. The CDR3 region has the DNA TGCAGCGTTGAACGAGCAGATACGCAGTATTTT. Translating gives CSVERADTQYF.